What follows are 18 T cell receptor beta chains derived from one specimen sequenced in a study of PD-1 blockade in mismatch repair-deficient tumors (dated by TCRdb to the late 2010s). The library was produced with the immunoSEQ multiplex PCR assay. As stored in TCRdb, this immuneACCESS dataset retains in-frame rearrangements with V and J assigned. A fraction of the clones does not appear; measured against another copy, unresolved V genes explain less than half of the discrepancy, and the remainder lacks a known reason. The sample table contains about 100,000 clones; only one count was recorded for 82% of them. Clones ranked in the top ten supply around 6.5% of the sample. The sequenced sample was peripheral blood, obtained about 33 weeks after starting pembrolizumab. The receptors here all came from an adult with mismatch repair-deficient cancer.

This chain joins TRBV5-3 and TRBJ2-1; TRBD2 matches at 7 bases. TRBV5-3 is treated as an ORF (open reading frame) with a function not yet certain. V was pared by 7 bases and J by 9 bases, with 10 bases of the junction left unmatched. The CDR3 is made up of 13 amino acids. The DNA of the CDR3 is TGTGCCAGAGGGCTAGCGGCCGACGGTGAGCAGTTCTTC. Its translation is CARGLAADGEQFF.

The CDR3 DNA reads TGTGCCAGCAGCTCGCCCTCTGGGGGGATCGATGGCTACACCTTC. Amino acids: CASSSPSGGIDGYTF. J is TRBJ1-2 and V is TRBV7-9; D possibly corresponds to TRBD1 (5 bases). Germline V CDR1 and CDR2: SEHNR, FQNEAQ (reference sequence). V shed 4 bases and J shed 6 bases, with 18 bases lying between them. This CDR3 comprises 15 residues.

The chain is built from TRBV10-2 and TRBJ2-2, with D perhaps TRBD1 or TRBD2 (6 bases each). The CDR3 consists of 13 residues. V was trimmed by 6 bases and J by 6 bases, leaving 11 bases between them. In germline, CDR1 is WSHSY, CDR2 SAAADI. The CDR3 DNA reads TGCGCCAGCAGGGAGGGGGTCCCCGGGGAGCTGTTTTTT. This encodes CASREGVPGELFF.

In DNA form, the CDR3 reads TGTGCCACCAGCCGTGGAAAGAACACCGGGGAGCTGTTTTTT. Residues: CATSRGKNTGELFF. The genes are TRBV15 and TRBJ2-2; D remains ambiguous. CDR1 LNHNV and CDR2 YYDKDF come from the germline V gene (reference sequence). The CDR3 spans 14 residues. Trimming pared 5 bases from V and 1 base from J, leaving 8 bases between.

This chain connects TRBV7-9 to TRBJ2-3, with TRBD1 as a possible D gene (5 bases). CDR1 is SEHNR and CDR2 is FQNEAQ in the germline V gene (reference sequence). The ends were cut back, 3 bases at V and 0 bases at J, with 10 bases in the middle. The CDR3 covers 15 residues. CDR3 coding DNA: TGTGCCAGCAGCTTTCAGGGCTCTAGCACAGATACGCAGTATTTT. This translates into CASSFQGSSTDTQYF.

V usage is TRBV5-4 and J usage is TRBJ2-3; the match to TRBD1 covers 8 bases. CDR3 length: 15 residues. Germline CDR1 is SGHNT and CDR2 is YYREEE (reference sequence). Trimming removed 3 bases from V and 0 bases from J; junction bases left unmatched: 3. CDR3 loop: CASSSGQESTDTQYF. CDR3 nucleotide sequence: TGTGCCAGCAGCTCGGGACAGGAAAGCACAGATACGCAGTATTTT.

The chain employs TRBV12-5 and TRBJ2-3; 10 bases agree with TRBD2. The CDR3 runs to 18 residues. Germline V lookup: CDR1 LGHNT, CDR2 FRNRAP. With V trimmed by 3 bases and J by 0 bases, 9 bases remained unmatched. The DNA for the CDR3 is TGTGCTAGTGGTTTTACGGCTAGCGGGAGTGAGAGCACAGATACGCAGTATTTT. Translating gives CASGFTASGSESTDTQYF.

This clone was counted a single time. The chain links TRBV7-2 to TRBJ2-1; D is tentatively TRBD1 or TRBD2 (5 bases each). Germline loops: CDR1 SGHTA, CDR2 FQGNSA. V was clipped by 6 bases and J by 0 bases, with 12 bases between them. The CDR3 totals 15 residues. CDR3 region: CASSPRDDSYNEQFF. The CDR3 nucleotides read TGTGCCAGCAGTCCCAGGGACGACTCCTACAATGAGCAGTTCTTC.

This chain uses TRBV6-5 with TRBJ1-1, with a possible D match to TRBD1 (6 bases). The germline gives CDR1 MNHEY, CDR2 SVGAGI. Trimming shortened V by 0 bases and J by 1 base, and 9 bases separated the two germline ends. CDR3 length equals 15 residues. CDR3 nucleotides: TGTGCCAGCAGTTACTCCCGGACAGCGAACACTGAAGCTTTCTTT. Its translation: CASSYSRTANTEAFF.

The chain recombines TRBV6-5 with TRBJ1-1, with D uncertain. Germline CDR1 MNHEY, CDR2 SVGAGI. Trimming stripped 6 bases from V and 5 bases from J, with 7 bases between. The CDR3 consists of 11 residues. The DNA for the CDR3 is TGTGCCAGCAGAGGGTTTACTGAAGCTTTCTTT. As protein: CASRGFTEAFF.

This chain links TRBV12-5 with TRBJ2-5; possible D gene TRBD2, 6 bases. The germline V and J ends were trimmed by 2 bases and 5 bases, with 18 bases remaining between them. The V gene's germline CDR1 is LGHNT and CDR2 FRNRAP. The CDR3 is 16 residues long. The CDR3: CASGLPRGLTGETQYF. The CDR3 nucleotides are TGTGCTAGTGGTTTGCCGCGGGGACTGACGGGGGAGACCCAGTACTTC.

The genes are TRBV11-3 and TRBJ2-6, with D maybe TRBD1 (5 bases). With 4 bases removed from V and 2 bases from J, the gap between germline ends came to 9 bases. Germline values: CDR1 SGHNT, CDR2 YENEEA. This CDR3 contains 15 residues. CDR3 in amino acids: CASSSAGPGANVLTF. The CDR3 nucleotides read TGTGCCAGCAGCTCGGCAGGGCCTGGGGCCAACGTCCTGACTTTC.

About this clone: One end of the junction does not line up with germline, which may come from a read error. This chain links TRBV6-5 with TRBJ1-3, with 9 bases matching TRBD1. The CDR3 spans 13 residues. From germline, CDR1 is MNHEY and CDR2 SVGAGI. The CDR3 protein is CASSPHLTGGLDF. CDR3 coding DNA: TGTGCCAGCAGCCCCCACCTCACAGGGGGCTTGGATTTT.

The chain couples TRBV19 to TRBJ2-4; the D call may be TRBD1 or TRBD2 (6 bases each). CDR1 and CDR2 (germline): LNHDA, SQIVND (reference sequence). The ends were cut back, 3 bases at V and 7 bases at J, with 13 bases in the middle. The CDR3 length is 14 residues. This CDR3 reads CASSMRGDSNIQYF. The CDR3 DNA reads as TGTGCCAGTAGTATGAGGGGGGACTCGAACATTCAGTACTTC.

The CDR3 spells CASSLGEQETQYF. As DNA, the CDR3 is TGTGCCAGCAGCTTAGGGGAACAAGAGACCCAGTACTTC. The chain links TRBV7-3 to TRBJ2-5, with unresolved D. Germline V gives CDR1 SGHTA, CDR2 FQGTGA. The V and J ends lost 2 bases and 2 bases respectively, with 6 bases between them. The CDR3 length is 13 residues.

The rearrangement links TRBV7-3 to TRBJ1-2, with a possible D match to TRBD1 (5 bases). Trimming cost V 1 base and J 4 bases, with 10 bases left between them. Germline assignment: CDR1 SGHTA and CDR2 FQGTGA. This CDR3 contains 14 residues. The CDR3 is CASSLMGDGYGYTF. Here the CDR3 DNA reads TGTGCCAGCAGCTTAATGGGGGACGGCTATGGCTACACCTTC. Full variable domain (missing parts from reference TRBV7-3 and TRBJ1-2): GAGVSQTPSNKVTEKGKYVELRCDPISGHTALYWYRQSLGQGPEFLIYFQGTGAADDSGLPNDRFFAVRPEGSVSTLKIQRTERGDSAVYLCASSLMGDGYGYTFGSGTRLTVV.

This clone was recorded only once. This chain connects TRBV5-1 to TRBJ2-1; D is unresolved. Trimming removed 4 bases from V and 3 bases from J, with 8 bases in between. CDR3 length: 13 residues. Germline assignment: CDR1 SGHRS and CDR2 YFSETQ. The CDR3, as DNA: TGCGCCAGCAGCGCGTCTAGCTACAATGAGCAGTTCTTC. Protein sequence: CASSASSYNEQFF.

The V and J genes are TRBV6-4 and TRBJ2-3, with no clear D. The V gene's germline CDR1 is MRHNA and CDR2 SNTAGT. This CDR3 is built from 14 residues. Deletions cut 4 bases from V and 4 bases from J, with 12 bases between. CDR3: CASSVSVSADTQYF. CDR3 DNA sequence: TGTGCCAGCAGTGTTTCGGTTTCGGCAGATACGCAGTATTTT.